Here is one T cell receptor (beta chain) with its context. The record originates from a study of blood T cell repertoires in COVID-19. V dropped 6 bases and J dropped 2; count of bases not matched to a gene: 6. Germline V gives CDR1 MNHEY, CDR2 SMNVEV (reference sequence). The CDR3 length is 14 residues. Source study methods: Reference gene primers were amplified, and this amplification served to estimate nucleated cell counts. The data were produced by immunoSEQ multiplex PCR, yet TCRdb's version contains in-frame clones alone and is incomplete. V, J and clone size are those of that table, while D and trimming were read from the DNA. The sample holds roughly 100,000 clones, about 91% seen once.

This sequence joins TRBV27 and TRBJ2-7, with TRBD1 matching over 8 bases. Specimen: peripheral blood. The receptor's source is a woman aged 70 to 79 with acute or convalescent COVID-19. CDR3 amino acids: CASSRGPVPYEQYF. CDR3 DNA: TGTGCCAGCAGCAGGGGGCCCGTACCCTACGAGCAGTACTTC.